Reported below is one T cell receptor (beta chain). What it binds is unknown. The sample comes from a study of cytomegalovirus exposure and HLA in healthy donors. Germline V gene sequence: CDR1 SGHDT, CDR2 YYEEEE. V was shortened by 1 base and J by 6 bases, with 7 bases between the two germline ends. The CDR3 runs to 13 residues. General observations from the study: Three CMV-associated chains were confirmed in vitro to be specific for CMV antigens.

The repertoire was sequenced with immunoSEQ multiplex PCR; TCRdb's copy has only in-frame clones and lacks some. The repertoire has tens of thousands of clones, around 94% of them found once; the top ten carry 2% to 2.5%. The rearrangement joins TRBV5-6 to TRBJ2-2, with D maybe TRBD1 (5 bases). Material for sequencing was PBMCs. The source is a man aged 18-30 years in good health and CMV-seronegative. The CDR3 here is CASSLQGSGELFF. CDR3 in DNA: TGTGCCAGCAGCTTGCAGGGATCCGGGGAGCTGTTTTTT.